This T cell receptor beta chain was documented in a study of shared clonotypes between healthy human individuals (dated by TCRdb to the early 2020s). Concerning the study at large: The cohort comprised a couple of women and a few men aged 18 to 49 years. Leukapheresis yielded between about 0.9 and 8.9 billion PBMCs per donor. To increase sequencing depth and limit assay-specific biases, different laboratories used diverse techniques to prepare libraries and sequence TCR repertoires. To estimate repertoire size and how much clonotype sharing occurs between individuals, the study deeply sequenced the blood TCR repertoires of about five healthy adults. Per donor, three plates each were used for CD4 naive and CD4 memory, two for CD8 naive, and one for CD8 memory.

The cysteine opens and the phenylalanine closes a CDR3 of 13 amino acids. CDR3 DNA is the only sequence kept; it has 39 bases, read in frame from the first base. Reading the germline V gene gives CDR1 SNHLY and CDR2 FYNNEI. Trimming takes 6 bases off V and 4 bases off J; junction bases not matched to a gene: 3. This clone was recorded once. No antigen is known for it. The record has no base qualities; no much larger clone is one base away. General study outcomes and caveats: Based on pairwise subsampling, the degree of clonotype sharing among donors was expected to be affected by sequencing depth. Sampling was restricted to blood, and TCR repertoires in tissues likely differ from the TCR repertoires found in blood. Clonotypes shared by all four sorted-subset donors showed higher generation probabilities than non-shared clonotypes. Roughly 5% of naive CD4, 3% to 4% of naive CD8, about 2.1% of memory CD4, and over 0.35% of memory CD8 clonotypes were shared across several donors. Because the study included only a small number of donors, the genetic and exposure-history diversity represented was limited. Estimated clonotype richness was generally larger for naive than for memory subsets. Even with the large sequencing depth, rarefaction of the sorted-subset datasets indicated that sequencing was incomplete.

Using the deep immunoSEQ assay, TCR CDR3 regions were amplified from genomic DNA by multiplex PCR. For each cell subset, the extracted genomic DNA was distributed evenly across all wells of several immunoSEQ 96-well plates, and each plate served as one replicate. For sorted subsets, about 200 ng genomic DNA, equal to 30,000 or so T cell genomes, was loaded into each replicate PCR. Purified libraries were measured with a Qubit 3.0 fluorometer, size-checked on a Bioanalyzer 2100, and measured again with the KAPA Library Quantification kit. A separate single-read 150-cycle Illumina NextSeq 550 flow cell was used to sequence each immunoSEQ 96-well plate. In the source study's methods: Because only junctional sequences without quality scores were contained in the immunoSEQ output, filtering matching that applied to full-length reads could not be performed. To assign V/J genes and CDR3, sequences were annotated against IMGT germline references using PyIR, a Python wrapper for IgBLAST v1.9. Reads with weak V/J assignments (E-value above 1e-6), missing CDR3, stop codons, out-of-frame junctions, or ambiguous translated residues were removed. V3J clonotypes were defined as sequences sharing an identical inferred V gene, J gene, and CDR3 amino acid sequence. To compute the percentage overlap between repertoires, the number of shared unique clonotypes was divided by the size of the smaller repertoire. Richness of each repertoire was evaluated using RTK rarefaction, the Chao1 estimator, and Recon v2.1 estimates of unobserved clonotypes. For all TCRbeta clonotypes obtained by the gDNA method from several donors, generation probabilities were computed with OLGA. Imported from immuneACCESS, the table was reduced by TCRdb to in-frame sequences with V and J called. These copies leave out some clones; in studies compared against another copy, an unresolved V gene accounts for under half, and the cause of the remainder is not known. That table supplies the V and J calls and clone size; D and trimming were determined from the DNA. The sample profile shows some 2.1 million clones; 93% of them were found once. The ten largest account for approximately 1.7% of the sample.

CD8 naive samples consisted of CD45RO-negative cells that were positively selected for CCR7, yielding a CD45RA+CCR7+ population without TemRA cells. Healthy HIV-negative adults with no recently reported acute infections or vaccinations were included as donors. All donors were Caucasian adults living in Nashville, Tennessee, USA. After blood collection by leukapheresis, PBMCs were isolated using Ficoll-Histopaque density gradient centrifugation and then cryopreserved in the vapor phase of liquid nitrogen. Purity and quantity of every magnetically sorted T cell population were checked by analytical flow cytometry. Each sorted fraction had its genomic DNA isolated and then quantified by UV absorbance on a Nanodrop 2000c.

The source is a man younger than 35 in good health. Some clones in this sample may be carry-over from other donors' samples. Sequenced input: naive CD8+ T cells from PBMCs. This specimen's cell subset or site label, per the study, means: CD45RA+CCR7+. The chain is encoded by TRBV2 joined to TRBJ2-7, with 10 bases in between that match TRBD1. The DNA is TGTGCCAGCAGAAGACAGGGGGCTTACGAGCAGTACTTC. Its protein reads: CASRRQGAYEQYF. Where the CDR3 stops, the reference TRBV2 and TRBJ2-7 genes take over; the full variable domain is EPEVTQTPSHQVTQMGQEVILRCVPISNHLYFYWYRQILGQKVEFLVSFYNNEISEKSEIFDDQFSVERPDGSNFTLKIRSTKLEDSAMYFCASRRQGAYEQYFGPGTRLTVT.